In its sample, the clone carrying this T cell receptor (beta chain) was seen once. The method was immunoSEQ multiplex PCR; TCRdb's version includes in-frame clones alone and lacks a portion of them. The table includes 15,000 to 20,000 clones, about 67% detected once. The sample belongs to a study of sequential checkpoint blockade in melanoma. Study context: First-line arms were nivolumab then ipilimumab, or the reverse, randomized 1:1.

Treatment: randomized to nivolumab then ipilimumab (arm A) or the reverse (arm B). PBMC sorting kept live CD3+CD8+ cells without CD19 or CD56. This CDR3 is built from 16 residues. Germline lookup yields CDR1 SGHVS and CDR2 FQNEAQ. V lost 5 bases, J lost 1 base, and 16 bases lay in between. The chain employs TRBV7-8 and TRBJ2-3; D ambiguous. The receptor comes from a human donor with melanoma. The sequences come from CD8+ T cells sorted from blood (inferred from file names), collected from a patient given nivolumab and ipilimumab in sequence. The CDR3 loop is CASSLSIPGRTDTQYF. The CDR3 DNA reads TGTGCCAGCAGCCTTAGCATCCCTGGTCGCACAGATACGCAGTATTTT.